This section outlines one T cell receptor (beta chain) sequence together with its context. The clone's antigen remains unknown. The record has no base qualities; no much larger clone is one base away. This entry belongs to a study of T cell changes during pregnancy in multiple sclerosis (dated by TCRdb to the late 2010s). Regarding the study in general: The study examined how the T cell repertoire changed over the course of pregnancy in women with multiple sclerosis.

Libraries were constructed by the immunoSEQ multiplex PCR assay. This immuneACCESS table, as held by TCRdb, lists in-frame sequences with V and J called but not all clones. Of the missing ones, under half trace to an unresolved V gene in checked studies; the others have no known cause. Present in this sample are approximately 89,000 clones, just under 95% of which were seen just once. The ten largest clones represent around 0.84% of the sample. Trimming takes 8 bases from V and 2 bases from J, and the germline ends sit 11 bases apart. There are 13 amino acids in the CDR3, from cysteine to phenylalanine inclusive. Only the CDR3 portion is preserved as DNA: 39 bases, with reading frame beginning at the first base. Via the germline V gene, CDR1 is LGHNA and CDR2 YNFKEQ.

The chain employs TRBV4-2 and TRBJ2-3; the D gene is perhaps TRBD1, on 6 matching bases. The source material was peripheral blood, sampled in the third trimester of pregnancy. The receptor's source is a female donor with multiple sclerosis, enrolled in a pregnancy study. In nucleotide form, the sequence is TGTGCCAGCGGAAAGGGGGTCACAGATACGCAGTATTTT. Translated, this is CASGKGVTDTQYF.